These T cell receptor beta chains were read from a single sample in a study of blood T cell repertoires in COVID-19. Clones were read by immunoSEQ multiplex PCR, and TCRdb kept only the in-frame ones, dropping some. The sample consists of fewer than 200,000 clones, 82% of them appearing once. The sample was peripheral blood. Receptor source: a woman aged 60-75 years with COVID-19, enrolled during active disease. The conserved cysteine and the conserved F or W are not part of the CDR3 here.

TRBV14	TRBJ1-1	ASSLDRGRAF
TRBV3-1/TRBV3-2	TRBJ1-3	ASSPMTGAISGNTIY
TRBV29-1	TRBJ2-2	SVVAGEGAGELF
TRBV29-1	TRBJ2-2	SVVIVEFGELF
TRBV5-1	TRBJ1-2	ASSLGTANYGYT
TRBV6-5	TRBJ2-1	ASRRGGEHEQF
TRBV9	TRBJ2-2	ASSAIDSSNTGELF
TRBV2	TRBJ2-2	ASSPTNTGELF
TRBV18	TRBJ2-1	ASSPSGRAYNEQF
TRBV6-4	TRBJ1-1	ASRPQGFSTEAF
TRBV5-6	TRBJ1-4	ASSSYPRDRGGEKLF
TRBV29-1	TRBJ1-2	SVESGIGYGYT
TRBV6-5	TRBJ1-5	ASSPEPGRPQH
TRBV28	TRBJ2-1	ASDLLRQGFRNHNEQF
TRBV30	TRBJ2-7	AWSRGGEWDEQY
TRBV6-5	TRBJ2-6	AIFGGANVLT
TRBV30	TRBJ1-3	AWNQQSSGNTIY